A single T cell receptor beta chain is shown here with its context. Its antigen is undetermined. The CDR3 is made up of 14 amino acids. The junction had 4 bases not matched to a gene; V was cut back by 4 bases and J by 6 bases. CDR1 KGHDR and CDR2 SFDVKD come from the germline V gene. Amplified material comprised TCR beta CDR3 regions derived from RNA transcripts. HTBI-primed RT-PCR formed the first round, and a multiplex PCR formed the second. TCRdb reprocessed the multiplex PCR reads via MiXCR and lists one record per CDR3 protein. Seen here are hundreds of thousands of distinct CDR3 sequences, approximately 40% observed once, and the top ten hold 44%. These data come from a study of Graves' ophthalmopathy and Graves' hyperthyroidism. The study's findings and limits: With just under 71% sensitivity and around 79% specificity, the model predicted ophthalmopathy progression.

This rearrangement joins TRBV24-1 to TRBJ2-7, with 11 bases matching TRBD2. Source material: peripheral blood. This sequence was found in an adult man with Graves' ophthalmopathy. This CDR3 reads CATSDPGTSGEQYF. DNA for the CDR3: TGTGCCACCAGTGACCCCGGGACTAGCGGCGAGCAGTACTTC.